These 21 T cell receptor beta chains originate from one sample sequenced in a study of shared clonotypes between healthy human individuals. CD45RO-negative cells were positively selected for CCR7, leaving out terminally differentiated effector memory CD45RA+ cells. Sequenced by immunoSEQ multiplex PCR; TCRdb stores in-frame clones only, minus some. This table holds over 2,000,000 clones, roughly 93% found once. What was sequenced was naive CD8+ T cells from PBMCs. The receptors originated from a man aged 18 to 30 in good health. Some clones in this sample may be carry-over from other donors' samples.

The J gene is TRBJ1-3, the V gene TRBV5-6, with no clear D. V was pared by 3 bases and J by 0 bases, with 7 bases between. This CDR3 has 14 amino acids. Germline CDR1 is SGHDT and CDR2 is YYEEEE. The CDR3 spells CASSWADSGNTIYF. The CDR3 DNA reads as TGTGCCAGCAGCTGGGCAGACTCTGGAAACACCATATATTTT. The full variable domain, completed using reference TRBV5-6 and TRBJ1-3, is DAGVTQSPTHLIKTRGQQVTLRCSPKSGHDTVSWYQQALGQGPQFIFQYYEEEERQRGNFPDRFSGHQFPNYSSELNVNALLLGDSALYLCASSWADSGNTIYFGEGSWLTVV.

This clone has just a few counts. Distinct nucleotide sequences in the sample also encode this CDR3. This chain links TRBV25-1 with TRBJ1-1; D remains ambiguous. This CDR3 has 13 amino acids. CDR1 and CDR2 from the germline V gene are MGHDK and SYGVNS. Between the trimmed V and J ends, which lost 4 bases and 4 bases, there was a span of 10 bases. CDR3 nucleotide sequence: TGTGCCAGCAGTGTCGGGAGTGGCACTGAAGCTTTCTTT. Its translation: CASSVGSGTEAFF.

The chain couples TRBV7-6 to TRBJ2-5; TRBD2 is a possible D gene (6 bases). This CDR3 spans 17 amino acids. Germline-derived CDR1 and CDR2 are SGHVS and FNYEAQ. The V end was cut by 3 bases, the J end by 2 bases, with 19 bases between. In DNA form, the CDR3 reads TGTGCCAGCAGCTTGGAGGGCCTGGGACTGCATCAAGAGACCCAGTACTTC. Translation: CASSLEGLGLHQETQYF.

Comments on this clone: Other DNA sequences within the sample encode an identical CDR3. CDR3 residues: CASSLGVTDTQYF. Here the CDR3 DNA reads TGTGCCAGCAGCTTAGGTGTCACAGATACGCAGTATTTT. The V and J genes are TRBV7-3 and TRBJ2-3; D is ambiguous. The CDR3 is made up of 13 amino acids. V gave up 2 bases and J gave up 2 bases, with 5 bases separating them. Per the germline V gene, CDR1 is SGHTA and CDR2 is FQGTGA.

The table lists this clone with a count of one. The chain carries TRBV27 and TRBJ2-7; no clear D gene. This CDR3 spans 15 amino acids. CDR1 is MNHEY, CDR2 SMNVEV, per germline (reference sequence). V was clipped by 0 bases and J by 2 bases, with 11 bases between them. The CDR3 reads CASSLSALGTYEQYF. CDR3 sequence (DNA): TGTGCCAGCAGTTTATCAGCCTTAGGAACCTACGAGCAGTACTTC.

This chain links TRBV19 with TRBJ2-1; 8 bases match TRBD2. The CDR3 has 14 residues. V gave up 3 bases and J gave up 8 bases; unmatched junction bases: 6. Per germline, CDR1 LNHDA and CDR2 SQIVND (reference sequence). The CDR3 nucleotides read TGTGCCAGTAGTATCAAGGCGGGAGGTTATGAGCAGTTCTTC. This gives the protein CASSIKAGGYEQFF. Looking up the rest from reference TRBV19 and TRBJ2-1 gives the full variable domain: DGGITQSPKYLFRKEGQNVTLSCEQNLNHDAMYWYRQDPGQGLRLIYYSQIVNDFQKGDIAEGYSVSREKKESFPLTVTSAQKNPTAFYLCASSIKAGGYEQFFGPGTRLTVL.

The chain has TRBV10-1 and TRBJ2-1; 10 bases are a match to TRBD1. The CDR3 contains 15 residues. The germline V gene encodes CDR1 WNHNN and CDR2 SYGVQD (reference sequence). The V and J ends lost 3 bases and 7 bases, in that order; junction bases with no gene match: 6. The CDR3 spells CASSEDRGQLNEQFF. For the CDR3, the DNA is TGCGCCAGCAGTGAAGACAGGGGGCAGTTAAATGAGCAGTTCTTC.

The V gene is TRBV7-9, the J gene TRBJ2-5, with 7 bases lining up with TRBD1. The trim removed 5 bases at V and 5 bases at J, leaving 8 bases unmatched. The CDR3 is 14 amino acids. Germline-derived CDR1 and CDR2 are SEHNR and FQNEAQ (reference sequence). The CDR3 here is CASSATGPGETQYF. CDR3 DNA: TGTGCCAGCAGCGCGACAGGGCCTGGGGAGACCCAGTACTTC. The complete variable domain, with remaining parts taken from reference TRBV7-9 and TRBJ2-5, reads DTGVSQNPRHKITKRGQNVTFRCDPISEHNRLYWYRQTLGQGPEFLTYFQNEAQLEKSRLLSDRFSAERPKGSFSTLEIQRTEQGDSAMYLCASSATGPGETQYFGPGTRLLVL.

The V gene is TRBV2, the J gene TRBJ2-4; D gene ambiguous. This CDR3 spans 15 amino acids. Germline V CDR1 and CDR2: SNHLY, FYNNEI. The V and J ends lost 1 base and 4 bases respectively, with 11 bases between them. Here the CDR3 reads CASSEVGISKNIQYF. CDR3 in DNA: TGTGCCAGCAGTGAAGTAGGGATCTCAAAAAACATTCAGTACTTC.

This chain links TRBV28 with TRBJ1-5; D may be TRBD1 (6 bases). The germline V and J ends were trimmed by 4 bases and 2 bases, with 15 bases remaining between them. This CDR3 comprises 16 residues. Germline CDR1 and CDR2: MDHEN and SYDVKM. The CDR3 nucleotides are TGTGCCAGCAGTTCCGGGGGGGGCGAGGGCAATCAGCCCCAGCATTTT. The encoded protein is CASSSGGGEGNQPQHF.

Comment on this clone: Other DNA sequences from this sample encode an identical CDR3 as well. The rearrangement uses TRBV27 and TRBJ2-7; the D gene is possibly TRBD2 (5 bases). This CDR3 contains 12 residues. Germline loops: CDR1 MNHEY, CDR2 SMNVEV (reference sequence). V lost 3 bases to trimming and J lost 4 bases, with 7 bases between them. CDR3 residues: CASSFSGYEQYF. The CDR3, as DNA: TGTGCCAGCAGTTTTTCGGGATACGAGCAGTACTTC.

V gene TRBV11-1 combines with J gene TRBJ2-7; D gene uncertain. Germline loops: CDR1 SGHAT, CDR2 FQDESV (reference sequence). This CDR3 is built from 14 residues. Trimming removed 1 base at V and 3 bases at J, with 10 bases between. CDR3 residues: CASSLDGNYYEQYF. The CDR3 DNA sequence: TGTGCCAGCAGCTTAGATGGTAATTACTACGAGCAGTACTTC.

The genes are TRBV6-1 and TRBJ2-7; tentatively, D is TRBD1 or TRBD2 (5 bases each). The CDR3 consists of 18 residues. Trimming cost V 4 bases and J 5 bases, with 27 bases left between them. CDR1 is MNHNS, CDR2 SASEGT, per germline. In nucleotides, the CDR3 is TGTGCCAGCAGTGCCCGACAGATGGGGCGACCTCGGGGAGACGAGCAGTACTTC. It specifies CASSARQMGRPRGDEQYF.

V is TRBV28 and J is TRBJ2-7, with TRBD2 identical over 8 bases. The trim removed 1 base at V and 10 bases at J, leaving 18 bases unmatched. This CDR3 has 17 amino acids. Looked up from germline, CDR1 is MDHEN and CDR2 is SYDVKM. CDR3 DNA: TGTGCCAGCAGTTTATATTCTGCGGGAGGAAGGGGGTCTAATCAGTACTTC. Amino acids: CASSLYSAGGRGSNQYF.

The CDR3 sequence is CASSLSRGRGSYEQYF. CDR3 coding DNA: TGTGCCAGCAGCTTAAGTCGGGGGCGAGGTTCCTACGAGCAGTACTTC. The chain carries TRBV7-9 and TRBJ2-7, with D perhaps matching TRBD1 or TRBD2 (6 bases each). The ends were cut back, 2 bases at V and 1 base at J, with 15 bases in the middle. Germline assignment: CDR1 SEHNR and CDR2 FQNEAQ (reference sequence). This CDR3 has 16 residues.

Here the CDR3 DNA reads TGTGCCAGCAGCTCGGGGTGGGTCTATGGCTACACCTTC. This translates into CASSSGWVYGYTF. The chain employs TRBV7-9 and TRBJ1-2, with D unresolved. Per germline, CDR1 SEHNR and CDR2 FQNEAQ (reference sequence). V was shortened by 4 bases and J by 4 bases, with 10 bases between the two germline ends. The CDR3 is 13 residues long. The variable domain in full, completed from reference TRBV7-9 and TRBJ1-2, reads DTGVSQNPRHKITKRGQNVTFRCDPISEHNRLYWYRQTLGQGPEFLTYFQNEAQLEKSRLLSDRFSAERPKGSFSTLEIQRTEQGDSAMYLCASSSGWVYGYTFGSGTRLTVV.

This clone was observed a handful of times. J is TRBJ1-1 and V is TRBV19; D remains unclear. This CDR3 is 13 amino acids long. Per the germline V gene, CDR1 is LNHDA and CDR2 is SQIVND (reference sequence). V was pared by 2 bases and J by 5 bases, with 9 bases between. The CDR3 reads CASSISTRTEAFF. CDR3 sequence (DNA): TGTGCCAGTAGTATATCTACAAGGACTGAAGCTTTCTTT.

V is TRBV5-6 and J is TRBJ2-7; D is unclear. This CDR3 has 12 residues. V shed 0 bases and J shed 11 bases, with 12 bases lying between them. Per germline, CDR1 SGHDT and CDR2 YYEEEE. The CDR3 region is CASSLDSTTEYF. CDR3 sequence (DNA): TGTGCCAGCAGCTTGGATTCTACAACCGAGTACTTC. The full variable domain, completed using reference TRBV5-6 and TRBJ2-7, is DAGVTQSPTHLIKTRGQQVTLRCSPKSGHDTVSWYQQALGQGPQFIFQYYEEEERQRGNFPDRFSGHQFPNYSSELNVNALLLGDSALYLCASSLDSTTEYFGPGTRLTVT.

The V gene is TRBV6-1, the J gene TRBJ1-1, with D hard to call. CDR3 size: 14 residues. V shed 1 base and J shed 1 base, with 7 bases lying between them. CDR1 MNHNS and CDR2 SASEGT come from the germline V gene. CDR3 sequence (DNA): TGTGCCAGCAGTGAAGGCGCAGGGAACACTGAAGCTTTCTTT. It encodes CASSEGAGNTEAFF.

V gene TRBV6-5 combines with J gene TRBJ1-2, with TRBD1 identical over 9 bases. J gave up 3 bases and V 5 bases, and 7 bases lay outside the gene matches. The germline CDR1 and CDR2 sequences are MNHEY and SVGAGI. The CDR3 runs 15 residues. CDR3 nucleotides: TGTGCCAGCAGTCCCTTGGGACAGGGCTACTATGGCTACACCTTC. Its translation is CASSPLGQGYYGYTF.

This chain connects TRBV30 to TRBJ2-3; perhaps D is TRBD1 or TRBD2 (6 bases each). CDR1 is GTSNPN, CDR2 SVGIG, per germline (reference sequence). There are 15 residues in the CDR3. Trimming cost V 0 bases and J 2 bases, with 12 bases left between them. The CDR3 sequence is CAWSVDGGPTDTQYF. DNA for the CDR3: TGTGCCTGGAGTGTAGACGGGGGCCCCACAGATACGCAGTATTTT.